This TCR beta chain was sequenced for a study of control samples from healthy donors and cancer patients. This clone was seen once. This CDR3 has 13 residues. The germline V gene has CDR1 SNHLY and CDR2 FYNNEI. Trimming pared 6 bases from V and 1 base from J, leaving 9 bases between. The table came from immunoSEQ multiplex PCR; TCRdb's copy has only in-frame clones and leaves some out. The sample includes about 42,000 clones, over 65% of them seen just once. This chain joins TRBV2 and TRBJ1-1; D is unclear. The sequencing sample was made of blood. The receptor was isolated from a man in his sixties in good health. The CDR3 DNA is TGTGCCAGCAGCTTTATGGGGAACACTGAAGCTTTCTTT. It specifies CASSFMGNTEAFF.